A single T cell receptor (beta chain) is shown here with its context. As yet, its antigen is unknown. This sample was taken from a study of radiation and T cells in renal cell carcinoma. Study-wide results and limits: No pretreatment tumor biopsies were available for baseline clonotypes.

Clones were read by immunoSEQ multiplex PCR, and TCRdb kept only the in-frame ones, dropping some. The sample consists of about 73,000 clones, roughly 83% of them appearing once. Stated time point: blood 4 weeks post-SBRT, at nephrectomy. Specified treatment: 15 Gy SBRT to primary tumor, nephrectomy 4 weeks later. Nephrectomy followed 15 Gy stereotactic body radiation by 4 weeks. Serial blood draws occurred at baseline and 2 and 4 weeks post-SBRT. V dropped 4 bases and J dropped 7; count of bases not matched to a gene: 13. Germline loops: CDR1 MNHEY, CDR2 SMNVEV (reference sequence). This CDR3 contains 16 residues.

The source was blood, collected from a patient whose treatment included radiotherapy and nephrectomy. This TCR derives from a woman aged 55-75 years with renal cell carcinoma. The chain carries TRBV27 and TRBJ1-5; 7 bases align to TRBD1. The CDR3 bases are TGTGCCAGCAGTTCCTCGACAGGGTGGCCCCACCAGCCCCAGCATTTT. Translating gives CASSSSTGWPHQPQHF.